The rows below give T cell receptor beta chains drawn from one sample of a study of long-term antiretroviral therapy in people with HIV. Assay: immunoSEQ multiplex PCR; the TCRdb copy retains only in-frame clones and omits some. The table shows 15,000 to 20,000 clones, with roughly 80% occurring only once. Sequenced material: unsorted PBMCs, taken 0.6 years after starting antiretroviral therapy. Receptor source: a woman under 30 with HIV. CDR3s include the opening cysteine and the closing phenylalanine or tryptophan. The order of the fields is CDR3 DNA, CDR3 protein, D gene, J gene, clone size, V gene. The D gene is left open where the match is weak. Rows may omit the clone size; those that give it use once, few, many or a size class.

DNA: TGTGCCAGCAGAGCTTCCGGGACAAAGAATGAAAAACTGTTTTTT
CDR3: CASRASGTKNEKLFF
D: -
J: TRBJ1-4
size: -
V: TRBV27

DNA: TGTGCCAGCTCACCATCGGGGGAGAGCAATCAGCCCCAGCATTTT
CDR3: CASSPSGESNQPQHF
D: -
J: TRBJ1-5
size: -
V: TRBV18

DNA: TGTGCCAGCTCACCACCCGGGGCCAACACCATATATTTT
CDR3: CASSPPGANTIYF
D: -
J: TRBJ1-3
size: -
V: TRBV18

DNA: TGTGCCAGCAGTTTACGGCACCCCGGGGTCCCGCCCCCCCACGAGCAGTACTTC
CDR3: CASSLRHPGVPPPHEQYF
D: -
J: TRBJ2-7
size: -
V: TRBV27

DNA: TGTGCCATCAGTGAGTTGACCCTAGGCTCCTACGAGCAGTACTTC
CDR3: CAISELTLGSYEQYF
D: -
J: TRBJ2-7
size: few
V: TRBV10-3

DNA: TGTGCCAGCAGCCCAGCTCCCGGCGGGTCCACCGGGGAGCTGTTTTTT
CDR3: CASSPAPGGSTGELFF
D: -
J: TRBJ2-2
size: once
V: TRBV7-8

DNA: TGTGCCAGCACCCAACGCTTGCTGTCTTATGGCTACACCTTC
CDR3: CASTQRLLSYGYTF
D: -
J: TRBJ1-2
size: -
V: TRBV6-5

DNA: TGTGCCAGCAGCTTGGTGGCGGGGGGTAGGGAGACCCAGTACTTC
CDR3: CASSLVAGGRETQYF
D: TRBD2
J: TRBJ2-5
size: -
V: TRBV5-6

DNA: TGTGCCAGCAGCTTCGGGGGTGGCGAGCAGTACTTC
CDR3: CASSFGGGEQYF
D: -
J: TRBJ2-7
size: -
V: TRBV7-9

DNA: TGTGCCAGCAGTTTAGGGGCTGACTCAAACAATGAGCAGTTCTTC
CDR3: CASSLGADSNNEQFF
D: -
J: TRBJ2-1
size: -
V: TRBV6-1

DNA: TGCGCCAGCAGCCAAGATCTTGGCAGGGTAGGTTATGGCTACACCTTC
CDR3: CASSQDLGRVGYGYTF
D: -
J: TRBJ1-2
size: -
V: TRBV4-3

DNA: TGTGCCAGCACCGTGGGCTCCAGCAACACTGAAGCTTTCTTT
CDR3: CASTVGSSNTEAFF
D: -
J: TRBJ1-1
size: -
V: TRBV2

DNA: TGTGCCAGCAGCGTTAGCGGGACTACCCCCGGGGAGCTGTTTTTT
CDR3: CASSVSGTTPGELFF
D: TRBD2
J: TRBJ2-2
size: once
V: TRBV9

DNA: TGTGCCAGCAGTGAAGACACTTATAGCAATCAGCCCCAGCATTTT
CDR3: CASSEDTYSNQPQHF
D: -
J: TRBJ1-5
size: -
V: TRBV2

DNA: TGTGCCAGCAGTGAATACGAGCAGTACTTC
CDR3: CASSEYEQYF
D: -
J: TRBJ2-7
size: -
V: TRBV28

DNA: TGTGCCAGCAGTGAAGGGTCAGGTACGCAGTATTTT
CDR3: CASSEGSGTQYF
D: -
J: TRBJ2-3
size: -
V: TRBV2

DNA: TGTGCCAGCAGTGAAGGGACAGTGAATCCCTACGAGCAGTACTTC
CDR3: CASSEGTVNPYEQYF
D: -
J: TRBJ2-7
size: -
V: TRBV2

DNA: TGTGCCAGCAGTGAAGACAGGAGCTATTCACCCCTCCACTTT
CDR3: CASSEDRSYSPLHF
D: -
J: TRBJ1-6
size: few
V: TRBV6-1

DNA: TGTGCCAGCAGCCAAGCCGGAGGACTAGCAGCCGGGGAGCTGTTTTTT
CDR3: CASSQAGGLAAGELFF
D: TRBD2
J: TRBJ2-2
size: once
V: TRBV4-2

DNA: TGTGCCAGCTCACCACAGCGGAACCTCTACGAGCAGTACTTC
CDR3: CASSPQRNLYEQYF
D: -
J: TRBJ2-7
size: -
V: TRBV18

DNA: TGCGCCAGCAGCCAAGAAGACGCAAATGAGCAGTTCTTC
CDR3: CASSQEDANEQFF
D: -
J: TRBJ2-1
size: -
V: TRBV4-3

DNA: TGTGCCAGTAGTATAGAAGGTGGTAAGGGGATGAAGACGAGGGATCAGCCCCAGCATTTT
CDR3: CASSIEGGKGMKTRDQPQHF
D: -
J: TRBJ1-5
size: -
V: TRBV19

DNA: TGCAGCGTGCGTAGGGACCTTATCTCTGGAAACACCATATATTTT
CDR3: CSVRRDLISGNTIYF
D: -
J: TRBJ1-3
size: -
V: TRBV29-1

DNA: TGTGCCAGCAAGCAAGGGTATTCAGTTTCACCCCTCCACTTT
CDR3: CASKQGYSVSPLHF
D: -
J: TRBJ1-6
size: few
V: TRBV6-5

DNA: TGTGCCAGCAGCTTAGCACCCTACGAGCAGTACTTC
CDR3: CASSLAPYEQYF
D: -
J: TRBJ2-7
size: -
V: TRBV7-9

DNA: TGTGCCAGCAGAGGACCGGGACCTCTTTTCTTC
CDR3: CASRGPGPLFF
D: -
J: TRBJ2-1
size: -
V: TRBV7-7